Shown below are 26 T cell receptor beta chains from a single sample sequenced in a study of T cell responses to AZD1222 COVID-19 vaccine. Produced via immunoSEQ multiplex PCR; TCRdb's table is partial and in-frame only. The sample includes 100,000 to 150,000 clones, just over 90% of them seen just once. The specimen was peripheral blood, collected 28 days after the second AZD1222 dose. The source is an adult who received the AZD1222 COVID-19 vaccine.

The chain is built from TRBV19 and TRBJ2-7, with D unclear. With 2 bases removed from V and 9 bases from J, the gap between germline ends came to 8 bases. The CDR3 has 11 amino acids. Germline loops: CDR1 LNHDA, CDR2 SQIVND (reference sequence). CDR3 DNA sequence: TGTGCCAGTAGTATAAAGGGTGGGCAGTACTTC. Residues: CASSIKGGQYF.

The chain employs TRBV27 and TRBJ1-1; D possibly corresponds to TRBD1 (5 bases). The germline V gene encodes CDR1 MNHEY and CDR2 SMNVEV (reference sequence). The ends were cut back, 5 bases at V and 0 bases at J, with 10 bases in the middle. The CDR3 has 14 amino acids. The CDR3 nucleotides read TGTGCCAGCAGTACCAGACAGTTGAACACTGAAGCTTTCTTT. Residues: CASSTRQLNTEAFF.

A remark on this clone: Germline and junction disagree at one end, which may indicate a read error. The J gene is TRBJ2-7, the V gene TRBV7-9; 10 bases are a match to TRBD2. Germline V gives CDR1 SEHNR, CDR2 FQNEAQ (reference sequence). This CDR3 region has 16 residues. CDR3 sequence: CVSSPGTSVSSYEQYF. CDR3 sequence (DNA): TGTGTCAGCAGCCCAGGGACTAGCGTAAGCTCCTACGAGCAGTACTTC. The variable domain in full, completed from reference TRBV7-9 and TRBJ2-7, reads DTGVSQNPRHKITKRGQNVTFRCDPISEHNRLYWYRQTLGQGPEFLTYFQNEAQLEKSRLLSDRFSAERPKGSFSTLEIQRTEQGDSAMYLCVSSPGTSVSSYEQYFGPGTRLTVT.

The chain combines TRBV28 with TRBJ2-3, with 7 bases fitting TRBD1. From germline, CDR1 is MDHEN and CDR2 SYDVKM. The trim removed 2 bases at V and 0 bases at J, leaving 2 bases unmatched. The CDR3 spans 15 residues. CDR3 residues: CASSLRDRSTDTQYF. CDR3 coding DNA: TGTGCCAGCAGTTTAAGGGACAGAAGCACAGATACGCAGTATTTT.

The chain uses TRBV29-1 and TRBJ1-2, with D possibly matching TRBD1 (6 bases). The CDR3 spans 13 residues. Deletions cut 4 bases from V and 3 bases from J, with 12 bases between. The germline gives CDR1 SQVTM, CDR2 ANQGSEA. As DNA, the CDR3 is TGCAGCGTTGGCCCAGGGGATTACTATGGCTACACCTTC. It codes for CSVGPGDYYGYTF. The full variable domain, in which reference TRBV29-1 and TRBJ1-2 provide the parts outside the CDR3, is SAVISQKPSRDICQRGTSLTIQCQVDSQVTMMFWYRQQPGQSLTLIATANQGSEATYESGFVIDKFPISRPNLTFSTLTVSNMSPEDSSIYLCSVGPGDYYGYTFGSGTRLTVV.

In DNA, the CDR3 is TGTGCTAGTGCCGAGCGGGGAAGCTCCTACGAGCAGTACTTC. This gives the protein CASAERGSSYEQYF. The chain links TRBV12-5 to TRBJ2-7, with 7 bases matching TRBD2. The germline V gene encodes CDR1 LGHNT and CDR2 FRNRAP. The J segment lost 0 bases and the V segment lost 7 bases, leaving 6 bases of the junction unmatched. CDR3 length: 14 amino acids.

The gene calls are TRBV4-2 and TRBJ1-3; TRBD1 aligns across 7 bases. Per germline, CDR1 LGHNA and CDR2 YNFKEQ. The CDR3 is 15 amino acids. J gave up 0 bases and V 4 bases, and 3 bases lay outside the gene matches. CDR3 loop: CASSPQGVSGNTIYF. CDR3 DNA sequence: TGTGCCAGCAGCCCCCAGGGGGTCTCTGGAAACACCATATATTTT.

The chain uses TRBV28 and TRBJ2-3; 10 bases agree with TRBD1. From germline, CDR1 is MDHEN and CDR2 SYDVKM. The J segment lost 6 bases and the V segment lost 6 bases, leaving 3 bases of the junction unmatched. The CDR3 spans 13 residues. In DNA, the CDR3 is TGTGCCAGCAGGGGACAGGGGTCGGATACGCAGTATTTT. It codes for CASRGQGSDTQYF.

The chain links TRBV18 to TRBJ2-1; the D call may be TRBD1 or TRBD2 (5 bases each). Per the germline V gene, CDR1 is KGHSH and CDR2 is LQKENI. The CDR3 contains 15 residues. The V gene lost 2 bases and the J gene lost 3 bases, with 11 bases spanning the gap. The CDR3 DNA is TGTGCCAGCTCACCAGGGGACCCTTACTACAATGAGCAGTTCTTC. Translation: CASSPGDPYYNEQFF.

V usage is TRBV6-1 and J usage is TRBJ1-1; no reliable D call. The CDR3 covers 15 residues. Trimming took 2 bases from V and 4 from J, leaving 14 bases between them. Germline V gene lookup returns CDR1 MNHNS and CDR2 SASEGT. The CDR3, as DNA: TGTGCCAGCAGTGAATTGTTTCTGCAGCTCACTGAAGCTTTCTTT. Protein product: CASSELFLQLTEAFF.

The chain is built from TRBV21-1 and TRBJ2-2. TRBV21-1 is flagged as a pseudogene. This CDR3 comprises 16 residues. The CDR3 protein is CASSCPGTVNTGELFF. The DNA of the CDR3 is TGTGCCAGCAGCTGTCCGGGGACGGTGAACACCGGGGAGCTGTTTTTT.

The rearrangement links TRBV25-1 to TRBJ1-1; D gene unclear. The germline V gene encodes CDR1 MGHDK and CDR2 SYGVNS. Deletions cut 3 bases from V and 1 base from J, with 9 bases between. There are 14 residues in the CDR3. CDR3 region: CASSDYGRNTEAFF. The CDR3 DNA reads as TGTGCCAGCAGTGATTATGGTAGGAACACTGAAGCTTTCTTT.

The chain carries TRBV18 and TRBJ2-7; possible D gene TRBD1, 6 bases. The germline V and J ends were trimmed by 4 bases and 2 bases, with 9 bases remaining between them. The CDR3 runs 13 residues. Germline CDR1 and CDR2: KGHSH and LQKENI. The CDR3 DNA is TGTGCCAGCTCACTGGACAGCACCTACGAGCAGTACTTC. Translation: CASSLDSTYEQYF.

J is TRBJ2-1 and V is TRBV24-1, with unresolved D. Germline V gene data show CDR1 as KGHDR and CDR2 as SFDVKD. This CDR3 is built from 13 residues. Trimming stripped 2 bases from V and 4 bases from J, with 5 bases between. CDR3 sequence: CATSDSEYNEQFF. CDR3 DNA: TGTGCCACCAGTGATTCGGAATACAATGAGCAGTTCTTC.

The chain joins TRBV30 to TRBJ2-1, with D uncertain. Germline loops: CDR1 GTSNPN, CDR2 SVGIG (reference sequence). The CDR3 length is 14 residues. Trimming shortened V by 1 base and J by 4 bases, and 11 bases separated the two germline ends. CDR3 protein: CAWSGSLLYNEQFF. CDR3 DNA: TGTGCCTGGAGTGGGAGTTTACTGTACAATGAGCAGTTCTTC.

Points on this clone: Different DNA sequences within this sample yield the same CDR3. This rearrangement joins TRBV30 to TRBJ2-7; D is uncertain. Germline CDR1 is GTSNPN and CDR2 is SVGIG (reference sequence). Deletions cut 0 bases from V and 3 bases from J, with 6 bases between. CDR3 length: 12 residues. The CDR3 here is CAWSVNSYEQYF. As DNA, the CDR3 is TGTGCCTGGAGTGTAAATAGCTACGAGCAGTACTTC.

The chain has TRBV11-1 and TRBJ2-5; the match to TRBD2 covers 7 bases. After removal of 8 bases from V and 1 base from J, the junction contained 10 bases not matched to a gene. The CDR3 consists of 15 residues. From germline, CDR1 is SGHAT and CDR2 FQDESV (reference sequence). The CDR3 region is CASGGSGVPQETQYF. Here the CDR3 DNA reads TGTGCCAGCGGGGGAAGCGGGGTACCCCAAGAGACCCAGTACTTC.

The J gene is TRBJ2-7, the V gene TRBV5-4; D is possibly TRBD2 (7 bases). This CDR3 has 14 amino acids. V lost 3 bases to trimming and J lost 3 bases, with 13 bases between them. Germline values: CDR1 SGHNT, CDR2 YYREEE (reference sequence). CDR3 nucleotides: TGTGCCAGCAGCTACGCAGGGGACTACTACGAGCAGTACTTC. Amino acids: CASSYAGDYYEQYF.

Written as DNA, the CDR3 is TGCAGCGTTGTAGGAGGGAACACCGGGGAGCTGTTTTTT. This sequence encodes CSVVGGNTGELFF. The genes are TRBV29-1 and TRBJ2-2; maybe TRBD2 (5 bases). The CDR3 totals 13 residues. Germline CDR1 and CDR2: SQVTM and ANQGSEA. Trimming stripped 4 bases from V and 1 base from J, with 7 bases between.

The count of this clone is one. This rearrangement joins TRBV13 to TRBJ2-2, with D hard to call. Germline V gene data show CDR1 as PRHDT and CDR2 as FYEKMQ (reference sequence). V lost 5 bases to trimming and J lost 0 bases, with 13 bases between them. CDR3 length: 16 amino acids. The DNA of the CDR3 is TGTGCCAGCAGCCGACCTTTAGGGCCGAACACCGGGGAGCTGTTTTTT. This sequence encodes CASSRPLGPNTGELFF.

The rearrangement uses TRBV2 and TRBJ2-2; 8 bases are a match to TRBD2. V was clipped by 6 bases and J by 0 bases; unmatched bases: 6. The CDR3 runs to 16 residues. Germline CDR1 is SNHLY and CDR2 is FYNNEI. In DNA, the CDR3 is TGTGCCAGCAGCATGACTAGCGCCACGAACACCGGGGAGCTGTTTTTT. As protein: CASSMTSATNTGELFF.

This sequence joins TRBV2 and TRBJ1-5; D unresolved. Trimming pared 7 bases from V and 6 bases from J, leaving 16 bases between. The CDR3 spans 14 residues. Germline V CDR1 and CDR2: SNHLY, FYNNEI. CDR3 region: CASTLGRSSQPQHF. The CDR3, as DNA: TGTGCCAGCACCCTTGGCAGGTCGAGTCAGCCCCAGCATTTT. The whole variable domain, remainder taken from reference TRBV2 and TRBJ1-5, is EPEVTQTPSHQVTQMGQEVILRCVPISNHLYFYWYRQILGQKVEFLVSFYNNEISEKSEIFDDQFSVERPDGSNFTLKIRSTKLEDSAMYFCASTLGRSSQPQHFGDGTRLSIL.

The V and J genes are TRBV5-1 and TRBJ2-1, with 11 bases matching TRBD2. V was clipped by 4 bases and J by 3 bases; unmatched bases: 3. Germline CDR1 reads SGHRS; CDR2 reads YFSETQ. This CDR3 is 15 amino acids long. CDR3 DNA: TGCGCCAGCAGCCGCACTAGCGGGAGCTACAATGAGCAGTTCTTC. This gives the protein CASSRTSGSYNEQFF. Looking up the rest from reference TRBV5-1 and TRBJ2-1 gives the full variable domain: KAGVTQTPRYLIKTRGQQVTLSCSPISGHRSVSWYQQTPGQGLQFLFEYFSETQRNKGNFPGRFSGRQFSNSRSEMNVSTLELGDSALYLCASSRTSGSYNEQFFGPGTRLTVL.

The chain has TRBV28 and TRBJ1-1; D ambiguous. This CDR3 is 12 amino acids long. CDR1 MDHEN and CDR2 SYDVKM come from the germline V gene. Trimming took off 3 bases at V and 7 bases at J, with 9 bases between the two ends. The CDR3 coding sequence is TGTGCCAGCAGTTTGTTTGGACTTGAAGCTTTCTTT. Amino acids: CASSLFGLEAFF.

The chain is built from TRBV27 and TRBJ2-5; D not resolved. The CDR3 totals 16 residues. In germline, CDR1 is MNHEY, CDR2 SMNVEV (reference sequence). Trimming left V 1 base short and J 1 base short, with 13 bases between. The CDR3 DNA is TGTGCCAGCAGTTTATACGGGCTCCGAGCCCAAGAGACCCAGTACTTC. Translating it yields CASSLYGLRAQETQYF.

The chain couples TRBV5-1 to TRBJ2-7, with D possibly TRBD1 on 6 matching bases. Germline assignment: CDR1 SGHRS and CDR2 YFSETQ. V shed 2 bases and J shed 0 bases, with 12 bases lying between them. The CDR3 is made up of 15 amino acids. The CDR3 sequence is CASSFFPRGSYEQYF. In DNA form, the CDR3 reads TGCGCCAGCAGCTTCTTCCCCAGGGGCTCCTACGAGCAGTACTTC.